This T cell receptor beta chain was recorded in a study of T cell responses to AZD1222 COVID-19 vaccine (dated by TCRdb to the early 2020s). Broadly, across the study: AZD1222 recipients with second doses at about 4 weeks or about 12 weeks were pooled, because spike-specific TCR depth and breadth did not differ between schedules. TCR sequencing was performed for over 230 trial participants, of whom around 210 were given two doses of AZD1222 and approximately 25 were given two doses of MenACWY control vaccine. Enrollment into the trials was organized by age into subgroups of 18-55, 56-69 and 70-plus years, and those subgroups contained roughly 150, 30 and 60 TCR-sequenced participants, respectively. What the work shows at the level of the full study, not this receptor alone: CD4 TCRs associated with the vaccine covered the entire spike protein, and the dominant responses were in regions 160-218 and 743-854. After two AZD1222 doses, spike-specific TCR breadth and depth were significantly higher than at day 0 and than in MenACWY recipients. Because no samples from the day 14 peak response were available, repertoires could be characterized only after the peak T cell response. Participants were mostly white British, with more females than males. The authors suggested clonal diversity may have been underestimated. Reportedly, almost half of the unique spike-specific TCRs recognized epitopes lying outside the regions that are mutated in the B.1.351 and B.1.1.7 variants. The 56-69-year group was small, and its depth increase did not reach significance, likely because of low power. Only six AZD1222 recipients were SARS-CoV-2 seropositive at baseline, limiting conclusions about previously exposed vaccinees.

Regarding this clone: The antigen it recognizes is unknown. Per-base quality was not reported, and no clone a single base away is much larger than it.

The CDR3 regions of human TCRbeta chains were analyzed by immunosequencing. In the original analysis: Repertoire TCRs were matched against a reference library of SARS-CoV-2-specific TCRs generated with the MIRA antigen-specificity platform. Breadth was defined as the fraction of unique TCRs that were SARS-CoV-2-associated. Depth was defined as the fraction of total T cells that were SARS-CoV-2-associated. Using the MIRA data, every spike-specific TCR was mapped to the spike region that the TCR reacted to and assigned to either a CD4 or a CD8 class. Log10-transformed breadth and depth values were compared by one-way ANOVA with Sidak's multiple comparisons tests. TCRdb's version of the immuneACCESS table is confined to in-frame rearrangements and falls short of the full clone set. An unresolved V gene accounts for under half of the shortfall where checked; the remainder is of unknown origin. V and J calls and clone size are as listed in that table; D and trimming were resolved from the DNA. This sample is represented by approximately 180,000 clones; approximately 90% of them were singletons. In total, the top ten clones hold roughly 6% of the sample.

The label giving this sample's time point can be read as: baseline before first vaccination. The vaccinee samples were drawn from two UK trials, COV001 and COV002, one of which was a single-blind randomized controlled phase 2/3 trial testing AZD1222 (ChAdOx1 nCoV-19) in healthy adults. For TCRbeta chain sequencing, PBMC samples from trial participants were taken at day 0 and at day 28 after the second dose. V loses 6 bases of germline sequence and J loses 3 bases, and the interval between the two ends is 39 bases. The CDR3 runs 22 amino acids, cysteine and phenylalanine included. Only the CDR3 portion is preserved as DNA: 66 bases, with reading frame beginning at the first base. The CDR1 and CDR2 encoded by the germline V gene are MDHEN and SYDVKM.

The sample was peripheral blood, taken on day 0 of AZD1222 vaccination. The source of this sequence is an adult in good health. Here the chain combines TRBV28 and TRBJ2-7; possibly the D gene is TRBD1, per 6 matching bases. This receptor carries the CDR3 CASSPLGGIGAGAVGEDYEQYF. The DNA reads as follows: TGTGCCAGCAGCCCCTTGGGTGGCATAGGCGCAGGGGCTGTAGGCGAGGACTACGAGCAGTACTTC. Supplemented by the reference TRBV28 and TRBJ2-7 proteins around the CDR3, the complete variable domain is DVKVTQSSRYLVKRTGEKVFLECVQDMDHENMFWYRQDPGLGLRLIYFSYDVKMKEKGDIPEGYSVSREKKERFSLILESASTNQTSMYLCASSPLGGIGAGAVGEDYEQYFGPGTRLTVT.